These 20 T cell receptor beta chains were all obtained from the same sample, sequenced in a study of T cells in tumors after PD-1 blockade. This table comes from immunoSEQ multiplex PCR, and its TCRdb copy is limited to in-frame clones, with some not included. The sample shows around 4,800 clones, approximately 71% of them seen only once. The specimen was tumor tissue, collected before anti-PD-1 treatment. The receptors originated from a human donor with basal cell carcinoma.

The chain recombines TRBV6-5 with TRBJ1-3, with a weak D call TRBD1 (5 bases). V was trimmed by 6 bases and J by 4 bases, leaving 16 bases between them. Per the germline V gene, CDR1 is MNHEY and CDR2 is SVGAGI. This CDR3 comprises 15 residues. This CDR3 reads CASRTGTDSGNTIYF. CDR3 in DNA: TGTGCCAGCAGAACGGGGACTGACTCCGGAAACACCATATATTTT.

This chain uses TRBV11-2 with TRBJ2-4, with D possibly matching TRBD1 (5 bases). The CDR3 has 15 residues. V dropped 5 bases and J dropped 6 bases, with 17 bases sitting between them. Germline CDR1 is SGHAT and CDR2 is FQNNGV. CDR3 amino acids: CASSPVRAQGNIQYF. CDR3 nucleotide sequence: TGTGCCAGCAGCCCCGTCCGGGCGCAGGGAAACATTCAGTACTTC.

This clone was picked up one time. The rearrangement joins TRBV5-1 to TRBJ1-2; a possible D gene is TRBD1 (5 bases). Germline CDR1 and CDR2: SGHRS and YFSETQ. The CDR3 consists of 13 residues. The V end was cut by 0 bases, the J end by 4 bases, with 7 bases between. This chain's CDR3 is CASSLDTGYGYTF. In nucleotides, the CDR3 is TGCGCCAGCAGCTTGGATACAGGCTATGGCTACACCTTC.

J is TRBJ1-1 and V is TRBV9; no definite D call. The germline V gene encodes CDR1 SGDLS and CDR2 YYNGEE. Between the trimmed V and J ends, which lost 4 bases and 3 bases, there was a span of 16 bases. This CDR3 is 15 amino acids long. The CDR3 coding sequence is TGTGCCAGCAGCCCTCGACCCACGGCCGACACTGAAGCTTTCTTT. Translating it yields CASSPRPTADTEAFF.

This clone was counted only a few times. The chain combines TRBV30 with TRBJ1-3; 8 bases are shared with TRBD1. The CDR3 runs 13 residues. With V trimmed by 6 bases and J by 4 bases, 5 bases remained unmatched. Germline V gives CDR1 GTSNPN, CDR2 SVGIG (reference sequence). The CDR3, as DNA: TGTGCCTGCCCGACAGGGGCAGGAAACACCATATATTTT. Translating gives CACPTGAGNTIYF.

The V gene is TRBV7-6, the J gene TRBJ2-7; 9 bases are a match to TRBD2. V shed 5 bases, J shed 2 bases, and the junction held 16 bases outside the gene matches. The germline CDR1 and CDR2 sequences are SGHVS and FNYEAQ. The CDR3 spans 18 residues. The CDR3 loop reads CASSLGSSGSYPPYEQYF. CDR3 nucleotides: TGTGCCAGCAGCCTCGGGAGTAGCGGGAGCTATCCGCCCTACGAGCAGTACTTC.

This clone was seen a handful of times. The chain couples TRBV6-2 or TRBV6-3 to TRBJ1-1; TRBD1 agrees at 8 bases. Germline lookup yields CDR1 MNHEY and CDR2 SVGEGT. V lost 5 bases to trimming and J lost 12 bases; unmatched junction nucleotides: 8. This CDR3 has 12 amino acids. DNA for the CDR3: TGTGCCAGCAGTGCCCGGACAGGGACGCCTTTCTTT. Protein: CASSARTGTPFF.

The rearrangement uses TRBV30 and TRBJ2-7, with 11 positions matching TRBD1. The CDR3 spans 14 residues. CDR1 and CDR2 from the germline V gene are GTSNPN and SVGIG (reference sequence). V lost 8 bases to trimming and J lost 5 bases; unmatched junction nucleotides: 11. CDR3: CARNQGQGEDEQYF. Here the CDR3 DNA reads TGTGCCCGGAACCAGGGACAGGGGGAAGACGAGCAGTACTTC.

As DNA, the CDR3 is TGCAGCGTTGATTCTGGGCAGGGCTTCTATGGCTACACCTTC. This encodes CSVDSGQGFYGYTF. The chain couples TRBV29-1 to TRBJ1-2, with D possibly being TRBD1 (5 bases). CDR1 and CDR2 from the germline V gene are SQVTM and ANQGSEA. The CDR3 length is 14 residues. Trimming took off 3 bases at V and 4 bases at J, with 15 bases between the two ends.

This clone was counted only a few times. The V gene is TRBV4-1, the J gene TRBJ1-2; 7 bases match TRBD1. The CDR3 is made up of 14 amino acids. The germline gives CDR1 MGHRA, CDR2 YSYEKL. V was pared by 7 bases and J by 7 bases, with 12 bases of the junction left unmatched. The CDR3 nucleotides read TGCGCCAGCACCCAGGACAGGTTCTCGGGTGGCTACACCTTC. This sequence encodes CASTQDRFSGGYTF.

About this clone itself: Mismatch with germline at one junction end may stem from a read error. The CDR3 coding sequence is TGCACCAGCACCCCGAATGGAATCGCTACTGGGGGCTATGGCTACACCTTC. It codes for CTSTPNGIATGGYGYTF. The gene calls are TRBV10-2 and TRBJ1-2; TRBD1 is a possible D gene (5 bases). This CDR3 has 17 amino acids. Germline values: CDR1 WSHSY, CDR2 SAAADI.

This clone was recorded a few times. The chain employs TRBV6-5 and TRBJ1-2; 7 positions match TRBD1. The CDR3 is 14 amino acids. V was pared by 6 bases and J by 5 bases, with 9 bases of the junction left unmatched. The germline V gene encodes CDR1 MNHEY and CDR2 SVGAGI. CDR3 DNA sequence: TGTGCCAGCAGCCTGGGGGGACAGCCTTATGGCTACACCTTC. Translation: CASSLGGQPYGYTF.

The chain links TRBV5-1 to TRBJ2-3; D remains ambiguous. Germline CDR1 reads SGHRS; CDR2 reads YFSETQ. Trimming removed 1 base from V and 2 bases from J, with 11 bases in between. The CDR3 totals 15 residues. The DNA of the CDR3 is TGCGCCAGCAGCTTGTCCTCCCCCCCCACAGATACGCAGTATTTT. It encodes CASSLSSPPTDTQYF.

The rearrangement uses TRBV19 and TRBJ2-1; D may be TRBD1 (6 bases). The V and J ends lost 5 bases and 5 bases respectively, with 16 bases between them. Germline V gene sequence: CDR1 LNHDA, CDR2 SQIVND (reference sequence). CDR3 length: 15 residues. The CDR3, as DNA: TGTGCCAGTAGTCATGGTCCAGGGGTGGACAATGAGCAGTTCTTC. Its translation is CASSHGPGVDNEQFF. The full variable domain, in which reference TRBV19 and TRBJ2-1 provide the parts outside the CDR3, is DGGITQSPKYLFRKEGQNVTLSCEQNLNHDAMYWYRQDPGQGLRLIYYSQIVNDFQKGDIAEGYSVSREKKESFPLTVTSAQKNPTAFYLCASSHGPGVDNEQFFGPGTRLTVL.

CDR3 coding DNA: TGTGCCACCAGCAGTCCCTTACAGGGGGCTGCTGAAAAACTGTTTTTT. Amino acid sequence: CATSSPLQGAAEKLFF. V and J are TRBV15 and TRBJ1-4, with 9 positions matching TRBD1. Germline V gives CDR1 LNHNV, CDR2 YYDKDF (reference sequence). CDR3 length: 16 residues. V was clipped by 3 bases and J by 7 bases; unmatched bases: 9.

CDR3 residues: CASSLRGGTGPSPLHF. The CDR3 DNA is TGTGCCAGCAGCTTAAGGGGCGGGACAGGGCCCTCACCCCTCCACTTT. The gene calls are TRBV7-2 and TRBJ1-6; TRBD1 agrees at 9 bases. CDR1 is SGHTA, CDR2 FQGNSA, per germline. The CDR3 contains 16 residues. V was clipped by 2 bases and J by 10 bases; unmatched bases: 9. Drawing the rest from reference TRBV7-2 and TRBJ1-6, the complete variable domain is GAGVSQSPSNKVTEKGKDVELRCDPISGHTALYWYRQSLGQGLEFLIYFQGNSAPDKSGLPSDRFSAERTGGSVSTLTIQRTQQEDSAVYLCASSLRGGTGPSPLHFGNGTRLTVT.

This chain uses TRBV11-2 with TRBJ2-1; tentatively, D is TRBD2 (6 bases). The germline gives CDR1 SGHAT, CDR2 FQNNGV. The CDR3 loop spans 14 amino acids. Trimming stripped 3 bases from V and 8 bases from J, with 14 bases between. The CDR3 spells CASSFFRGSDEQFF. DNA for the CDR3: TGTGCCAGCAGCTTTTTTCGGGGGTCGGATGAGCAGTTCTTC.

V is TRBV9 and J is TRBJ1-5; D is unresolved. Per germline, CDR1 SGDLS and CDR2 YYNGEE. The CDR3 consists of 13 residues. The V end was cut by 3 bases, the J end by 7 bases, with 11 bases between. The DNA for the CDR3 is TGTGCCAGCAGCGATTACCCTGGACAGCCCCAGCATTTT. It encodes CASSDYPGQPQHF.

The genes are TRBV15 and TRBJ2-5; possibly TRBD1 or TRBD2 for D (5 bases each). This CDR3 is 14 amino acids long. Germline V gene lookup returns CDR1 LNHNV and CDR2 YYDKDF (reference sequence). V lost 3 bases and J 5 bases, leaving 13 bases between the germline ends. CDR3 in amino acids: CATSSGGGTETQYF. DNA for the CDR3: TGTGCCACCAGCAGTGGGGGTGGGACGGAGACCCAGTACTTC.

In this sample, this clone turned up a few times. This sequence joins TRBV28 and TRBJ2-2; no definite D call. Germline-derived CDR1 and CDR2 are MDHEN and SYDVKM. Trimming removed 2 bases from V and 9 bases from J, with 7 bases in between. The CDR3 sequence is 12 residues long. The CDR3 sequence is CASSLPDRELFF. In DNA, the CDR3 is TGTGCCAGCAGTTTACCCGACAGGGAGCTGTTTTTT.